The 4 T cell receptor beta chains below were found in one sample sequenced in a study of CD8 T cells in ankylosing spondylitis. General study results and limits: What seemed typical of ankylosing spondylitis blood was a TCR beta motif built from several highly homologous variants.

TCRdb itself ran the 5' RACE reads through MiXCR, one entry per CDR3 protein. The sample records roughly 90,000 distinct CDR3 sequences, about 8.1% being singletons. The antigens of these receptors remain unknown. The sample was blood, either unsorted or a sorted T cell fraction (not recorded which). The receptor set was obtained from a male donor with ankylosing spondylitis.

In regard to this clonotype: A much bigger clone sits one base away, suggesting this may be a read error. The chain has TRBV7-6 and TRBJ2-2; the D is unclear. Trimming pared 2 bases from V and 6 bases from J, leaving 4 bases between. The germline V gene has CDR1 SGHVS and CDR2 FNYEAQ. CDR3 length equals 12 residues. CDR3 region: CASSLIPGELFF. The CDR3 DNA reads as TGTGCCAGCAGCTTAATCCCCGGGGAGCTGTTTTTT.

This clonotype was detected many times. This chain joins TRBV12-3 or TRBV12-4 and TRBJ2-1; D remains unclear. The length of the CDR3 is 12 residues. V shed 3 bases and J shed 6 bases, with 6 bases lying between them. This CDR3 reads CASSFGFNEQFF. The CDR3 DNA reads as TGTGCCAGCAGTTTTGGGTTCAATGAGCAGTTCTTC.

Ten or more counts support this clonotype. The chain is built from TRBV12-3 or TRBV12-4 and TRBJ2-7; D is unclear. This CDR3 has 10 amino acids. The germline V and J ends were trimmed by 3 bases and 5 bases, with 2 bases remaining between them. CDR3 amino acids: CASSFHEQYF. The DNA of the CDR3 is TGTGCCAGCAGTTTTCACGAGCAGTACTTC.

This clonotype was seen more than once but under ten times. The rearrangement uses TRBV7-6 and TRBJ2-1; D could derive from TRBD1 or TRBD2 (5 bases each). With 0 bases removed from V and 8 bases from J, the gap between germline ends came to 17 bases. CDR1 SGHVS and CDR2 FNYEAQ come from the germline V gene. This CDR3 is built from 16 residues. CDR3 region: CASSLAGPSLGDEQFF. In DNA form, the CDR3 reads TGTGCCAGCAGCTTAGCGGGACCCAGCCTTGGCGATGAGCAGTTCTTC.